The next 28 T cell receptor beta chains were all read from a single sample in a study of T cell responses to AZD1222 COVID-19 vaccine. The data were produced by immunoSEQ multiplex PCR, yet TCRdb's version contains in-frame clones alone and is incomplete. This table has about 81,000 clones, 90% appearing once. Sample: peripheral blood, taken 28 days after the second AZD1222 dose. Every receptor here comes from an adult who received the AZD1222 COVID-19 vaccine.

This chain connects TRBV5-1 to TRBJ2-7; weak D call: TRBD1 (6 bases). V lost 5 bases, J lost 2 bases, and 11 bases lay in between. The germline V gene has CDR1 SGHRS and CDR2 YFSETQ. The CDR3 has 13 residues. CDR3 region: CASSGQTAYEQYF. The CDR3 DNA reads as TGCGCCAGCAGTGGACAGACGGCCTACGAGCAGTACTTC.

The gene calls are TRBV4-1 and TRBJ2-5, with TRBD2 matching over 13 bases. Germline V CDR1 and CDR2: MGHRA, YSYEKL. This CDR3 contains 19 residues. V gave up 1 base and J gave up 2 bases; unmatched junction bases: 10. CDR3 in amino acids: CASSQVATSGGAIQETQYF. As DNA, the CDR3 is TGCGCCAGCAGCCAAGTTGCTACTAGCGGGGGGGCGATACAAGAGACCCAGTACTTC.

This rearrangement joins TRBV7-9 to TRBJ1-1; D unclear. Germline-derived CDR1 and CDR2 are SEHNR and FQNEAQ (reference sequence). V lost 3 bases and J 5 bases, leaving 7 bases between the germline ends. This CDR3 contains 12 residues. CDR3 loop: CASSFRETEAFF. DNA for the CDR3: TGTGCCAGCAGCTTTAGGGAGACTGAAGCTTTCTTT.

The gene calls are TRBV19 and TRBJ1-2; TRBD1 aligns across 7 bases. This CDR3 contains 12 residues. V was pared by 4 bases and J by 8 bases, with 4 bases of the junction left unmatched. Germline lookup yields CDR1 LNHDA and CDR2 SQIVND (reference sequence). This CDR3 reads CASSKQGKGYTF. The CDR3 DNA sequence: TGTGCCAGTAGTAAACAGGGGAAAGGCTACACCTTC.

This clone has a handful of counts. The chain recombines TRBV5-1 with TRBJ2-7, with 11 bases identical to TRBD1. The V and J ends lost 0 bases and 5 bases, in that order; junction bases with no gene match: 4. There are 15 residues in the CDR3. Germline CDR1 is SGHRS and CDR2 is YFSETQ. CDR3: CASSLGRTGGNEQYF. CDR3 nucleotides: TGCGCCAGCAGCTTGGGTCGGACAGGGGGCAACGAGCAGTACTTC. Together with reference TRBV5-1 and TRBJ2-7, the CDR3 gives the full variable domain: KAGVTQTPRYLIKTRGQQVTLSCSPISGHRSVSWYQQTPGQGLQFLFEYFSETQRNKGNFPGRFSGRQFSNSRSEMNVSTLELGDSALYLCASSLGRTGGNEQYFGPGTRLTVT.

In this sample, this clone turned up a few times. The chain joins TRBV15 to TRBJ1-2; 7 bases map to TRBD1. V was clipped by 9 bases and J by 3 bases; unmatched bases: 10. This CDR3 contains 14 residues. The germline V gene encodes CDR1 LNHNV and CDR2 YYDKDF (reference sequence). The CDR3 is CATKQQGMDYGYTF. The CDR3 DNA is TGTGCCACAAAACAACAGGGGATGGACTATGGCTACACCTTC.

This clone was counted once. The chain employs TRBV4-3 and TRBJ2-2; D might be TRBD1 or TRBD2, each matching 6 bases. V lost 0 bases, J lost 3 bases, and 17 bases lay in between. The CDR3 consists of 18 residues. The germline V gene has CDR1 LGHNA and CDR2 YSLEER. In DNA, the CDR3 is TGCGCCAGCAGCCAAGATCAGAAGGGGGGTTCTTACACCGGGGAGCTGTTTTTT. Translating it yields CASSQDQKGGSYTGELFF.

The V call is TRBV9, the J call TRBJ2-2; possibly TRBD2 for D (7 bases). This CDR3 region has 15 residues. Germline assignment: CDR1 SGDLS and CDR2 YYNGEE. Trimming shortened V by 3 bases and J by 9 bases, and 18 bases separated the two germline ends. The CDR3 loop reads CASSAPRGGGRELFF. The CDR3 region has the DNA TGTGCCAGCAGCGCCCCAAGGGGGGGAGGAAGGGAGCTGTTTTTT.

The V and J genes are TRBV10-2 and TRBJ2-2; 12 bases line up with TRBD2. Trimming took 7 bases from V and 1 from J; bases not matched to a gene: 7. The germline CDR1 and CDR2 sequences are WSHSY and SAAADI. This CDR3 spans 17 amino acids. The chain's CDR3 is CASIKGTSGWNTGELFF. The CDR3 nucleotides read TGCGCCAGCATCAAAGGGACTAGCGGGTGGAACACCGGGGAGCTGTTTTTT.

The chain joins TRBV30 to TRBJ2-1, with 7 bases fitting TRBD1. Germline loops: CDR1 GTSNPN, CDR2 SVGIG (reference sequence). This CDR3 has 16 residues. The V segment lost 5 bases and the J segment 0 bases; nucleotides outside the gene matches: 10. This chain's CDR3 is CAWFTGTASSYNEQFF. In nucleotides, the CDR3 is TGTGCCTGGTTCACCGGGACAGCGAGCTCCTACAATGAGCAGTTCTTC.

Concerning this clone itself: The junction departs from the called germline gene at one end, perhaps through a read error. The V gene is TRBV4-1, the J gene TRBJ1-5, with TRBD1 matching 8 bases. The length of the CDR3 is 17 residues. Germline V lookup: CDR1 MGHRA, CDR2 YSYEKL. The CDR3 DNA reads TGCGCCAGCAGTCAAGTAATAACAGGGGGGAGCAATCAGCCCCAGCATTTT. This sequence encodes CASSQVITGGSNQPQHF.

The gene calls are TRBV4-3 and TRBJ2-1; TRBD1 aligns across 11 bases. The CDR3 sequence is 15 residues long. Per the germline V gene, CDR1 is LGHNA and CDR2 is YSLEER. Germline trimming cut 3 bases from V and 14 bases from J; bases unmatched to any gene: 12. CDR3 loop: CASSQRGGTGGVKFF. CDR3 sequence (DNA): TGCGCCAGCAGCCAGAGGGGAGGGACAGGGGGAGTCAAGTTCTTC.

The sample holds a few counts of this clone. This chain joins TRBV7-9 and TRBJ1-1, with unresolved D. Germline CDR1 SEHNR, CDR2 FQNEAQ (reference sequence). With 5 bases removed from V and 1 base from J, the gap between germline ends came to 11 bases. The CDR3 spans 14 residues. The CDR3 is CASSLMTENTEAFF. The CDR3 coding sequence is TGTGCCAGCAGCCTTATGACGGAGAACACTGAAGCTTTCTTT.

The chain links TRBV19 to TRBJ1-1, with 9 bases identical to TRBD1. Losses at the gene ends were 6 bases for V and 4 bases for J; bases not matched to a gene: 3. CDR1 is LNHDA, CDR2 SQIVND, per germline (reference sequence). The CDR3 sequence is 13 residues long. CDR3 DNA: TGTGCCAGTAGCTCACAGGGGGCCACTGAAGCTTTCTTT. Protein sequence: CASSSQGATEAFF.

The chain recombines TRBV19 with TRBJ1-2, with D possibly TRBD1 on 5 matching bases. Trimming stripped 2 bases from V and 3 bases from J, with 7 bases between. Germline loops: CDR1 LNHDA, CDR2 SQIVND (reference sequence). This CDR3 contains 13 residues. The chain's CDR3 is CASSIQGYYGYTF. The CDR3 DNA follows: TGTGCCAGTAGTATACAGGGTTACTATGGCTACACCTTC.

This rearrangement joins TRBV7-9 to TRBJ2-7; D gene uncertain. Germline values: CDR1 SEHNR, CDR2 FQNEAQ (reference sequence). V gave up 5 bases and J gave up 4 bases, with 15 bases separating them. This CDR3 region has 14 residues. The CDR3: CASSLAKAGYEQYF. In DNA, the CDR3 is TGTGCCAGCAGCCTTGCTAAGGCCGGATACGAGCAGTACTTC.

The genes are TRBV6-5 and TRBJ2-7; 11 bases line up with TRBD1. Germline values: CDR1 MNHEY, CDR2 SVGAGI. This CDR3 is built from 15 residues. V lost 2 bases and J lost 6; bases outside the gene matches: 6. The chain's CDR3 is CASSYRGTGGSEQYF. CDR3 in DNA: TGTGCCAGCAGTTACCGCGGGACAGGGGGGTCCGAGCAGTACTTC.

The chain combines TRBV11-2 with TRBJ2-7; TRBD2 matches at 7 bases. The junction had 4 bases not matched to a gene; V was cut back by 5 bases and J by 3 bases. Per germline, CDR1 SGHAT and CDR2 FQNNGV. The length of the CDR3 is 13 residues. CDR3 bases: TGTGCCAGCAGCACCCGGGGGGACTACGAGCAGTACTTC. Protein sequence: CASSTRGDYEQYF.

The J gene is TRBJ1-5, the V gene TRBV5-1; D might be TRBD1 (6 bases). Looked up from germline, CDR1 is SGHRS and CDR2 is YFSETQ. The CDR3 is made up of 16 amino acids. V lost 3 bases and J 1 base, leaving 14 bases between the germline ends. CDR3 bases: TGCGCCAGCAGCTCGGACGGGGGCGGAAGCAATCAGCCCCAGCATTTT. Its protein is CASSSDGGGSNQPQHF.

The chain uses TRBV25-1 and TRBJ1-6; D is possibly TRBD1 (6 bases). This CDR3 contains 15 residues. The germline V gene has CDR1 MGHDK and CDR2 SYGVNS. Trimming left V 7 bases short and J 7 bases short, with 17 bases between. The CDR3 loop is CASTAGGASNSPLHF. CDR3 coding DNA: TGTGCCAGCACGGCGGGGGGCGCATCAAATTCACCCCTCCACTTT.

V is TRBV11-2 and J is TRBJ1-1; no clear D. Germline CDR1 SGHAT, CDR2 FQNNGV. The CDR3 extends over 13 amino acids. V dropped 3 bases and J dropped 1 base, with 6 bases sitting between them. CDR3 in amino acids: CASSFKGNTEAFF. CDR3 nucleotides: TGTGCCAGCAGCTTTAAGGGGAACACTGAAGCTTTCTTT. The full variable domain, with the rest looked up from reference TRBV11-2 and TRBJ1-1, is EAGVAQSPRYKIIEKRQSVAFWCNPISGHATLYWYQQILGQGPKLLIQFQNNGVVDDSQLPKDRFSAERLKGVDSTLKIQPAKLEDSAVYLCASSFKGNTEAFFGQGTRLTVV.

The chain has TRBV4-2 and TRBJ2-1, with no clear D. This CDR3 has 15 amino acids. Germline loops: CDR1 LGHNA, CDR2 YNFKEQ. Trimming cost V 1 base and J 0 bases, with 7 bases left between them. This CDR3 is CASSQVGSSYNEQFF. The CDR3 nucleotides are TGTGCCAGCAGCCAAGTAGGAAGCTCCTACAATGAGCAGTTCTTC.

The CDR3 DNA reads TGCAGCGTTGAAGATTGGACAGGGAACTATGGCTACACCTTC. This gives the protein CSVEDWTGNYGYTF. This sequence joins TRBV29-1 and TRBJ1-2; 8 positions match TRBD1. After removal of 0 bases from V and 2 bases from J, the junction contained 2 bases not matched to a gene. Germline CDR1 and CDR2: SQVTM and ANQGSEA. The CDR3 is 14 residues long.

The chain carries TRBV5-4 and TRBJ2-3; D is unclear. Germline loops: CDR1 SGHNT, CDR2 YYREEE (reference sequence). This CDR3 region has 16 residues. V was clipped by 4 bases and J by 6 bases, with 21 bases between them. CDR3 coding DNA: TGTGCCAGCAGCCTAACCGGGCCCACTTATGGGGATACGCAGTATTTT. Protein sequence: CASSLTGPTYGDTQYF.

The gene calls are TRBV2 and TRBJ1-5; TRBD1 agrees at 8 bases. CDR1 is SNHLY and CDR2 is FYNNEI in the germline V gene. The CDR3 contains 15 residues. V lost 5 bases to trimming and J lost 6 bases; unmatched junction nucleotides: 9. CDR3: CASSPDRVASQPQHF. The CDR3 bases are TGTGCCAGCAGTCCGGACAGGGTAGCTTCTCAGCCCCAGCATTTT.

This clone was detected a few times. The rearrangement uses TRBV5-1 and TRBJ2-5; 8 nucleotides line up with TRBD1. The CDR3 length is 14 residues. Germline lookup yields CDR1 SGHRS and CDR2 YFSETQ. V lost 4 bases to trimming and J lost 4 bases; unmatched junction nucleotides: 6. The CDR3 DNA is TGCGCCAGCAGCGTCGGACAGGGTGGAGAGACCCAGTACTTC. It specifies CASSVGQGGETQYF.

The chain employs TRBV7-9 and TRBJ1-1; 9 bases align to TRBD1. V gave up 7 bases and J gave up 11 bases; unmatched junction bases: 26. The germline V gene encodes CDR1 SEHNR and CDR2 FQNEAQ (reference sequence). The CDR3 loop spans 18 amino acids. CDR3 amino acids: CASIRDREGTLNRRGAFF. In nucleotides, the CDR3 is TGTGCCAGCATCCGGGACAGGGAGGGAACACTGAACCGCAGAGGGGCTTTCTTT.

The chain couples TRBV30 to TRBJ2-7, with TRBD1 as a possible D gene (6 bases). The CDR3 has 13 residues. The V and J ends lost 6 bases and 6 bases respectively, with 18 bases between them. The V gene's germline CDR1 is GTSNPN and CDR2 SVGIG (reference sequence). CDR3 sequence reads: CACSNRAPSEQYF. The CDR3 nucleotides read TGTGCCTGCTCAAACAGGGCCCCCTCCGAGCAGTACTTC.